A selection of T cell receptor beta chains follows, all from one sample in a study of identical twins. Each CDR3 protein is one row after TCRdb ran MiXCR on the 5' RACE reads. The data contain hundreds of thousands of distinct CDR3 sequences, over 15% of them singletons. These data are also associated with another study on T cells expressing NK-cell markers.

Sequenced: PBMCs. Source of these receptors: a woman between 18 and 29 years old in good health. Both conserved end residues are part of each CDR3. The D gene is left open where the match is weak. The listing skips clone size in some rows; elsewhere it reads once, few, many or a size class.

TRBV7-9	TRBD2	few	TRBJ2-2	CASSLGLTSGQDGELFF	TGTGCCAGCAGCTTGGGGCTGACTAGCGGACAAGACGGGGAGCTGTTTTTT
TRBV5-1	.	few	TRBJ2-5	CASTGTQTPLGETQYF	TGCGCCAGCACTGGGACTCAAACCCCGTTGGGGGAGACCCAGTACTTC
TRBV9	TRBD2	.	TRBJ2-1	CASSVVEAGPNEQFF	TGTGCCAGCAGCGTAGTGGAAGCGGGGCCCAATGAGCAGTTCTTC
TRBV9	.	.	TRBJ2-3	CASSLVGDYYTDTQYF	TGTGCCAGCAGCCTGGTGGGGGATTACTACACAGATACGCAGTATTTT
TRBV2	TRBD2	.	TRBJ2-1	CASPQGTSGSNEQFF	TGTGCCAGCCCCCAGGGGACTAGCGGGAGTAATGAGCAGTTCTTC
TRBV12-3/TRBV12-4	.	many	TRBJ2-3	CASSLDPSDTQYF	TGTGCCAGCAGTTTAGACCCCTCAGATACGCAGTATTTT
TRBV2	.	few	TRBJ1-1	CASSEISYTEAFF	TGTGCCAGCAGTGAAATCAGCTACACTGAAGCTTTCTTT
TRBV6-1	.	.	TRBJ2-3	CASSEDLYGNTQYF	TGTGCCAGCAGTGAGGACTTATACGGGAATACGCAGTATTTT
TRBV2	TRBD2	few	TRBJ2-5	CASSGGGRRETQYF	TGTGCCAGCTCTGGCGGGGGGCGAAGAGAGACCCAGTACTTC
TRBV5-6	TRBD1	.	TRBJ2-7	CASRTPDRAYEQYF	TGTGCCAGCAGGACCCCGGACAGGGCCTACGAGCAGTACTTC
TRBV4-1	.	few	TRBJ2-2	CASSQDRGLLWAGELFF	TGCGCCAGCAGCCAAGATCGAGGACTGCTCTGGGCCGGGGAGCTGTTTTTT
TRBV2	.	.	TRBJ2-2	CASSEEAFTGELFF	TGTGCCAGCAGTGAAGAAGCCTTCACCGGGGAGCTGTTTTTT
TRBV7-2	.	few	TRBJ2-5	CASSIQHQETQYF	TGTGCCAGCAGCATTCAACACCAAGAGACCCAGTACTTC
TRBV12-3/TRBV12-4	.	.	TRBJ1-1	CASVIGNTEAFF	TGTGCCAGCGTCATTGGGAACACTGAAGCTTTCTTT